The clone carrying this TCR beta chain is medium-sized. Its antigen is as yet unknown. Sorting of live CD3+CD8+TCRalphabeta+ cells by PD-1 and/or TIGIT gave four subsets. These data originate in a study of circulating CD8 cells and anti-PD-1 response in melanoma. This CDR3 has 16 amino acids. Losses at the gene ends were 4 bases for V and 1 base for J; bases not matched to a gene: 8. Germline V gives CDR1 MNHEY, CDR2 SVGAGI. Overall study results and limits: Patients included both untreated and previously treated individuals. A small cohort with few responders supplied the baseline and M1 comparisons. Subset repertoires were largely private at M1, with under 8% shared.

Each library started from approximately 15 ng of total RNA using the QIAseq Immune Repertoire TCR panel. One entry per CDR3 protein results from TCRdb running MiXCR on the reads. Of about 1,700 distinct CDR3 sequences in the sample, roughly 7.5% were seen once. This clonotype originated in a human donor with melanoma. Source: CD8+ T cells from PBMCs, taken at baseline or after one month of anti-PD-1 therapy (not recorded which). V and J are TRBV6-5 and TRBJ2-7, with 9 bases that match TRBD2. In DNA, the CDR3 is TGTGCCAGCAGTTCTGGCGGCGGGAGGGCGTCCTACGAGCAGTACTTC. It is translated as CASSSGGGRASYEQYF.